The next 17 T cell receptor beta chains were all read from a single sample in a study of blood T cells in healthy people across ages. A sample-barcoded 5' primer and a J-beta primer mix were used in a second PCR of roughly 6 to 11 cycles. TCRdb re-derived calls from the 5' RACE reads in MiXCR, one entry per CDR3 protein. The top ten hold about 23% of the sample, which has 1.8 million or so distinct CDR3 sequences, about two fifths seen once. Sequencing was done on a sample of blood. The receptor source for this set is a human donor in good health.

This clonotype was seen a handful of times. The J gene is TRBJ2-3, the V gene TRBV25-1; D is uncertain. The length of the CDR3 is 13 residues. With 3 bases removed from V and 0 bases from J, the gap between germline ends came to 4 bases. Germline V gene lookup returns CDR1 MGHDK and CDR2 SYGVNS. The CDR3, as DNA: TGTGCCAGCAGTGAGCTCAGCACAGATACGCAGTATTTT. Its translation is CASSELSTDTQYF.

The V call is TRBV6-5, the J call TRBJ1-1; D remains ambiguous. The length of the CDR3 is 12 residues. Germline lookup yields CDR1 MNHEY and CDR2 SVGAGI. In DNA form, the CDR3 reads TGTGTTACCAGAACTATGAACACTGAAGCTTTCTTT. Protein: CVTRTMNTEAFF.

V usage is TRBV5-4 and J usage is TRBJ2-2, with TRBD2 as a possible D gene (5 bases). Per germline, CDR1 SGHNT and CDR2 YYREEE (reference sequence). The CDR3 is 16 amino acids. Trimming removed 4 bases from V and 5 bases from J, with 18 bases in between. The CDR3 nucleotides are TGTGCCAGCAGCCTACCGGGCACTACTAGGACCGGGGAGCTGTTTTTT. Protein: CASSLPGTTRTGELFF.

This clonotype was counted between two and nine times. The chain combines TRBV27 with TRBJ2-3; tentatively, D is TRBD1 (6 bases). Looked up from germline, CDR1 is MNHEY and CDR2 is SMNVEV (reference sequence). This CDR3 comprises 15 residues. V dropped 6 bases and J dropped 7 bases, with 20 bases sitting between them. The CDR3 is CASSPNDTGRNTQYF. DNA of the CDR3: TGTGCCAGCAGCCCTAATGATACAGGGCGGAATACGCAGTATTTT.

This rearrangement joins TRBV18 to TRBJ1-4, with a tentative D call TRBD1 (5 bases). The CDR3 covers 14 residues. Germline CDR1 reads KGHSH; CDR2 reads LQKENI. Deletions cut 3 bases from V and 8 bases from J, with 13 bases between. The CDR3 DNA sequence: TGTGCCAGCTCACCCGGCGGGGCAGGAGAAAAACTGTTTTTT. Translating it yields CASSPGGAGEKLFF. Full variable domain (rest looked up from reference TRBV18 and TRBJ1-4): NAGVMQNPRHLVRRRGQEARLRCSPMKGHSHVYWYRQLPEEGLKFMVYLQKENIIDESGMPKERFSAEFPKEGPSILRIQQVVRGDSAAYFCASSPGGAGEKLFFGSGTQLSVL.

This clonotype was picked up a small number of times. This chain uses TRBV6-4 with TRBJ1-5; no clear D gene. This CDR3 has 13 amino acids. V was clipped by 5 bases and J by 6 bases, with 11 bases between them. Germline V CDR1 and CDR2: MRHNA, SNTAGT. CDR3 residues: CASSSSWGQPQHF. CDR3 sequence (DNA): TGTGCCAGCAGTTCGTCATGGGGTCAGCCCCAGCATTTT.

The chain has TRBV6-6 and TRBJ1-1; TRBD1 is a possible D gene (5 bases). Trimming left V 4 bases short and J 4 bases short, with 16 bases between. The CDR3 sequence is 15 residues long. The germline gives CDR1 MNHNY, CDR2 SVGAGI (reference sequence). The CDR3 loop is CASSSSRDELTEAFF. As DNA, the CDR3 is TGTGCCAGCAGTTCAAGTCGGGACGAACTCACTGAAGCTTTCTTT.

The chain joins TRBV9 to TRBJ2-7, with D possibly being TRBD1 (6 bases). The length of the CDR3 is 18 residues. Trimming pared 0 bases from V and 2 bases from J, leaving 21 bases between. Germline CDR1 reads SGDLS; CDR2 reads YYNGEE. CDR3 DNA: TGTGCCAGCAGCGTAGCGGGACAAGGGAGAGGGGTACCCTACGAGCAGTACTTC. It encodes CASSVAGQGRGVPYEQYF.

As regards this clonotype: A junction end diverges from the germline sequence, so it may reflect a read error. The chain employs TRBV20-1 and TRBJ1-4; tentative D call: TRBD1 (5 bases). The CDR3 runs to 15 residues. Per the germline V gene, CDR1 is DFQATT and CDR2 is SNEGSKA (reference sequence). The CDR3: CGASVGGATNEKLFF. As DNA, the CDR3 is TGCGGTGCTAGTGTGGGGGGGGCAACTAATGAAAAACTGTTTTTT.

This clonotype was seen only a few times. This sequence joins TRBV5-1 and TRBJ1-6; possibly TRBD1 for D (5 bases). Germline CDR1 and CDR2: SGHRS and YFSETQ. V dropped 0 bases and J dropped 6 bases, with 7 bases sitting between them. The CDR3 is made up of 14 amino acids. The CDR3 reads CASSLGDSNSPLHF. CDR3 DNA: TGCGCCAGCAGCTTGGGAGACAGTAATTCACCCCTCCACTTT.

This clonotype has more than one count but fewer than ten. The rearrangement uses TRBV3-1 and TRBJ2-3, with D perhaps matching TRBD2 (5 bases). Germline V gene data show CDR1 as LGHDT and CDR2 as YNNKEL (reference sequence). CDR3 size: 15 residues. With 1 base removed from V and 2 bases from J, the gap between germline ends came to 10 bases. The CDR3 bases are TGTGCCAGCAGCCAAGGAGCGGTTTTCACAGATACGCAGTATTTT. It yields the protein CASSQGAVFTDTQYF.

This chain links TRBV7-2 with TRBJ2-7; D is ambiguous. The V gene's germline CDR1 is SGHTA and CDR2 FQGNSA. The CDR3 is made up of 15 amino acids. Trimming removed 3 bases from V and 0 bases from J, with 12 bases in between. CDR3 residues: CASSFRGVRSYEQYF. The DNA for the CDR3 is TGTGCCAGCAGCTTTCGTGGGGTTCGCTCCTACGAGCAGTACTTC.

V and J are TRBV2 and TRBJ1-3; D may be TRBD1 (5 bases). The CDR3 contains 17 residues. V lost 3 bases and J lost 3, with 18 bases in between. CDR1 is SNHLY, CDR2 FYNNEI, per germline. The CDR3 protein is CASSDREGPRNGNTIYF. CDR3 in DNA: TGTGCCAGCAGTGACCGGGAGGGGCCGCGGAATGGAAACACCATATATTTT. The full variable domain, its missing parts supplied by reference TRBV2 and TRBJ1-3, is EPEVTQTPSHQVTQMGQEVILRCVPISNHLYFYWYRQILGQKVEFLVSFYNNEISEKSEIFDDQFSVERPDGSNFTLKIRSTKLEDSAMYFCASSDREGPRNGNTIYFGEGSWLTVV.

The gene calls are TRBV11-3 and TRBJ2-6; 11 bases are a match to TRBD1. CDR3 size: 19 residues. Germline-derived CDR1 and CDR2 are SGHNT and YENEEA. The V and J ends lost 4 bases and 3 bases, in that order; junction bases with no gene match: 11. The CDR3 DNA reads TGTGCCAGCAGCTCCTACCGGACAGGGGGCCCGAGTGGGGCCAACGTCCTGACTTTC. Its translation is CASSSYRTGGPSGANVLTF.

This clonotype has just a few counts. Its ends do not fully match the called genes, so a read error is possible. The rearrangement joins TRBV2 to TRBJ2-7; TRBD2 matches at 8 bases. Per the germline V gene, CDR1 is SNHLY and CDR2 is FYNNEI. This CDR3 spans 13 amino acids. DNA for the CDR3: TGTGCCAGCAGGGAAGCGGGGGCCTACGAGCAGTACTTC. Amino acid sequence: CASREAGAYEQYF.

This clonotype was detected once. At one end, the junction sequence differs from germline, possibly due to a read error. The gene calls are TRBV5-1 and TRBJ2-4, with 15 bases matching TRBD2. The J call is in doubt because the DNA end fits TRBJ2-5 better. The CDR3 is made up of 17 amino acids. Germline assignment: CDR1 SGHRS and CDR2 YFSETQ. The CDR3 loop is CTSSSGLAGGFQETQYF. In DNA, the CDR3 is TGCACCAGCAGCTCGGGACTAGCGGGGGGTTTTCAAGAGACCCAGTACTTC.

This clonotype was observed a few times. The CDR3 spells CSARRTGEGTDTQYF. CDR3 bases: TGCAGTGCTAGACGGACAGGGGAAGGCACAGATACGCAGTATTTT. This sequence joins TRBV20-1 and TRBJ2-3; 9 bases line up with TRBD1. From germline, CDR1 is DFQATT and CDR2 SNEGSKA (reference sequence). Trimming cost V 2 bases and J 1 base; bases outside gene matches: 4. CDR3 length: 15 residues.